These 19 T cell receptor beta chains originate from one sample sequenced in a study of spatial heterogeneity in lung cancer. The antigens these receptors bind are not known. TCRdb reprocessed the 5' RACE reads via MiXCR and lists one record per CDR3 protein. The repertoire holds about 22,000 distinct CDR3 sequences, 8.8% seen once, with 7.7% in the top ten. General observations from the study: In tumors, expanded intratumoral alpha and beta TCR counts tracked mutation counts.

Regarding time point: sample taken at primary tumor resection. The sample consisted of lung tumor tissue, taken at surgery. The receptors originated from a male donor with early-stage non-small cell lung cancer.

This clonotype was observed a handful of times. The V gene is TRBV2, the J gene TRBJ2-1; D possibly corresponds to TRBD2 (6 bases). CDR1 SNHLY and CDR2 FYNNEI come from the germline V gene. Deletions cut 1 base from V and 0 bases from J, with 7 bases between. This CDR3 contains 15 residues. CDR3 nucleotide sequence: TGTGCCAGCAGTGAAGGGGGGGACTCCTACAATGAGCAGTTCTTC. Translated, it gives CASSEGGDSYNEQFF.

This rearrangement joins TRBV10-3 to TRBJ1-2; weak D call: TRBD1 (6 bases). Germline V gene lookup returns CDR1 ENHRY and CDR2 SYGVKD. This CDR3 is built from 15 residues. The germline V and J ends were trimmed by 10 bases and 2 bases, with 20 bases remaining between them. The chain's CDR3 is CATLGPGAANYGYTF. Written as DNA, the CDR3 is TGTGCCACACTCGGCCCAGGGGCCGCGAACTATGGCTACACCTTC.

The chain recombines TRBV6-5 with TRBJ1-2, with D possibly being TRBD1 (5 bases). From germline, CDR1 is MNHEY and CDR2 SVGAGI. Trimming cost V 10 bases and J 5 bases, with 17 bases left between them. The CDR3 length is 13 residues. The CDR3 is CAITGRAAYGYTF. CDR3 sequence (DNA): TGTGCCATCACGGGACGGGCTGCTTATGGCTACACCTTC.

This clonotype was picked up a small number of times. The J gene is TRBJ2-3, the V gene TRBV3-1; 8 nucleotides line up with TRBD1. This CDR3 contains 14 residues. V lost 4 bases, J lost 5 bases, and 5 bases stayed unmatched. Germline V gene lookup returns CDR1 LGHDT and CDR2 YNNKEL (reference sequence). CDR3 nucleotide sequence: TGTGCCAGCAGCCTAGGACAGGGCGGAGATACGCAGTATTTT. Translating it yields CASSLGQGGDTQYF.

This clonotype came up many times. DNA for the CDR3: TGTGCCAGCAGTTTAAGGGGCGGGAGCACCGGGGAGCTGTTTTTT. It specifies CASSLRGGSTGELFF. The chain combines TRBV12-3 or TRBV12-4 with TRBJ2-2; TRBD2 aligns across 7 bases. CDR3 size: 15 residues. Unmatched junction bases numbered 4, after V lost 2 bases and J lost 4 bases.

This clonotype was counted between two and nine times. The V and J genes are TRBV3-1 and TRBJ2-7, with D maybe TRBD1 (7 bases). Germline assignment: CDR1 LGHDT and CDR2 YNNKEL (reference sequence). The CDR3 sequence is 15 residues long. V shed 4 bases and J shed 5 bases, with 18 bases lying between them. As DNA, the CDR3 is TGTGCCAGCAGCCTCGGACAGGTCGGGGGCAACGAGCAGTACTTC. It encodes CASSLGQVGGNEQYF.

Within the sample, this clonotype is medium-sized (0.01 to 0.1%). The rearrangement joins TRBV2 to TRBJ2-3, with D uncertain. Trimming removed 6 bases from V and 6 bases from J, with 7 bases in between. Germline V CDR1 and CDR2: SNHLY, FYNNEI. The CDR3 is made up of 11 amino acids. Here the CDR3 DNA reads TGTGCCAGCAGAGTAGGGGATACGCAGTATTTT. Translation gives CASRVGDTQYF.

This clonotype was observed at least ten times. CDR3 DNA sequence: TGTGCCAGCAGTTACGACTATTCCAGGGGTAGATACGAGCAGTACTTC. This codes for CASSYDYSRGRYEQYF. This rearrangement joins TRBV6-2 or TRBV6-3 to TRBJ2-7, with D perhaps matching TRBD1 (6 bases). In germline, CDR1 is MNHEY, CDR2 SVGEGT. Trimming shortened V by 2 bases and J by 4 bases, and 18 bases separated the two germline ends. There are 16 residues in the CDR3.

This clonotype was observed many times. V usage is TRBV20-1 and J usage is TRBJ2-3; TRBD2 aligns across 7 bases. Germline V lookup: CDR1 DFQATT, CDR2 SNEGSKA (reference sequence). The CDR3 loop spans 14 amino acids. The ends lost 5 bases at V and 6 bases at J; junction bases unmatched: 11. CDR3: CSAYTSVRGDTQYF. In DNA, the CDR3 is TGCAGTGCTTATACTAGCGTCCGGGGGGATACGCAGTATTTT.

In its sample, this clonotype was seen many times. The CDR3 DNA sequence: TGTGCCACCAGTCGATATGCGAACACCGGGGAGCTGTTTTTT. Protein: CATSRYANTGELFF. The chain couples TRBV24-1 to TRBJ2-2; D call uncertain. From germline, CDR1 is KGHDR and CDR2 SFDVKD. Trimming removed 6 bases at V and 0 bases at J, with 7 bases between. This CDR3 has 14 residues.

DNA of the CDR3: TGTGCCAGCAGTCTTGGGGGCACCGGACAGGGTTATAATTCACCCCTCCACTTT. It yields the protein CASSLGGTGQGYNSPLHF. J is TRBJ1-6 and V is TRBV28; 8 nucleotides align to TRBD1. The CDR3 sequence is 18 residues long. With 5 bases clipped from V and 4 bases from J, the junction kept 13 bases outside the gene matches. Germline-derived CDR1 and CDR2 are MDHEN and SYDVKM. The variable domain in full, completed from reference TRBV28 and TRBJ1-6, reads DVKVTQSSRYLVKRTGEKVFLECVQDMDHENMFWYRQDPGLGLRLIYFSYDVKMKEKGDIPEGYSVSREKKERFSLILESASTNQTSMYLCASSLGGTGQGYNSPLHFGNGTRLTVT.

The chain carries TRBV24-1 and TRBJ2-1, with 10 bases identical to TRBD2. This CDR3 has 17 amino acids. The germline V gene has CDR1 KGHDR and CDR2 SFDVKD. V lost 7 bases, J lost 5 bases, and 13 bases stayed unmatched. This CDR3 is CATSQRGGPHENNEQFF. For the CDR3, the DNA is TGTGCCACCAGCCAGCGGGGGGGTCCACACGAGAACAATGAGCAGTTCTTC.

This clonotype appeared many times. The V call is TRBV5-6, the J call TRBJ1-4; D call uncertain. V shed 4 bases and J shed 2 bases, with 9 bases lying between them. CDR1 SGHDT and CDR2 YYEEEE come from the germline V gene. The CDR3 runs 14 residues. Here the CDR3 reads CASSPGATNEKLFF. Written as DNA, the CDR3 is TGTGCCAGCAGCCCAGGCGCCACTAATGAAAAACTGTTTTTT.

This chain connects TRBV20-1 to TRBJ2-7; the D is unclear. Between the trimmed V and J ends, which lost 3 bases and 4 bases, there was a span of 10 bases. The V gene's germline CDR1 is DFQATT and CDR2 SNEGSKA (reference sequence). The CDR3 loop spans 12 amino acids. The CDR3 DNA sequence: TGCAGTGCTAGCCCCAGTACGTACGAGCAGTACTTC. Encoded protein: CSASPSTYEQYF.

The chain carries TRBV7-9 and TRBJ2-5; TRBD2 agrees at 7 bases. Trimming cost V 1 base and J 7 bases; bases outside gene matches: 12. The V gene's germline CDR1 is SEHNR and CDR2 FQNEAQ (reference sequence). This CDR3 is built from 16 residues. This CDR3 is CASSLGGLVNRGTQYF. As DNA, the CDR3 is TGTGCCAGCAGCTTAGGAGGACTAGTGAACCGGGGGACCCAGTACTTC.

This clonotype was observed a single time. Possible read error: a much larger clone is one base away. The CDR3 here is CASSLGLGEWTGELFF. The CDR3 DNA follows: TGCGCCAGCAGCTTGGGTTTAGGGGAGTGGACCGGGGAGCTGTTTTTT. The chain links TRBV5-1 to TRBJ2-2; TRBD1 or TRBD2 may be the D gene (5 bases each). Germline-derived CDR1 and CDR2 are SGHRS and YFSETQ. Trimming pared 0 bases from V and 5 bases from J, leaving 14 bases between. This CDR3 has 16 residues.

The sample holds many counts of this clonotype. The gene calls are TRBV20-1 and TRBJ2-3; 7 positions match TRBD2. V lost 4 bases, J lost 6 bases, and 4 bases stayed unmatched. Germline CDR1 and CDR2: DFQATT and SNEGSKA (reference sequence). This CDR3 has 12 amino acids. The CDR3 nucleotides are TGCAGTGCTAACACAGCGGGGGATACGCAGTATTTT. Its translation: CSANTAGDTQYF.

This clonotype occurred many times. This chain connects TRBV20-1 to TRBJ2-3; TRBD1 is a possible D gene (5 bases). Germline V gene lookup returns CDR1 DFQATT and CDR2 SNEGSKA (reference sequence). This CDR3 is built from 14 residues. The V gene lost 5 bases and the J gene lost 0 bases, with 12 bases spanning the gap. This chain's CDR3 is CSAPWQGSTDTQYF. The CDR3 DNA reads TGCAGTGCTCCCTGGCAGGGCAGCACAGATACGCAGTATTTT.

The chain uses TRBV7-6 and TRBJ1-2; no reliable D call. V was clipped by 5 bases and J by 4 bases, with 14 bases between them. The CDR3 sequence is 14 residues long. CDR1 and CDR2 (germline): SGHVS, FNYEAQ. The CDR3 coding sequence is TGTGCCAGCAGCCCCGAGGCGCTCCCCTATGGCTACACCTTC. Its protein is CASSPEALPYGYTF. The full variable domain, in which reference TRBV7-6 and TRBJ1-2 provide the parts outside the CDR3, is GAGVSQSPRYKVTKRGQDVALRCDPISGHVSLYWYRQALGQGPEFLTYFNYEAQQDKSGLPNDRFSAERPEGSISTLTIQRTEQRDSAMYRCASSPEALPYGYTFGSGTRLTVV.